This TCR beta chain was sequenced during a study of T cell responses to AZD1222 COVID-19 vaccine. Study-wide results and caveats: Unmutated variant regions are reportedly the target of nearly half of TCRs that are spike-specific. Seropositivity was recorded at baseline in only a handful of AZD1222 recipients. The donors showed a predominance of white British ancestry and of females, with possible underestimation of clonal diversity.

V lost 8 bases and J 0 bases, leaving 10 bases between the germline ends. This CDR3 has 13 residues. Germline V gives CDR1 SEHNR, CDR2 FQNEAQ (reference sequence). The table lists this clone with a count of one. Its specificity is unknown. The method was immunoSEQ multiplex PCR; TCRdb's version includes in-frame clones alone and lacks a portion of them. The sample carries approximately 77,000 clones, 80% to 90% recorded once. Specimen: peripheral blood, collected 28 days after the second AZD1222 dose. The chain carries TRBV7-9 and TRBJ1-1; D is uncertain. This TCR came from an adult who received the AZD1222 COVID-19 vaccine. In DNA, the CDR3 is TGTGCCAGCTTTCGAGTAGTGAACACTGAAGCTTTCTTT. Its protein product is CASFRVVNTEAFF.